This entry concerns a single T cell receptor beta chain. Original handling: From reference gene primer amplification, estimates of nucleated cell counts were derived. The table came from immunoSEQ multiplex PCR; TCRdb's copy has only in-frame clones and leaves some out. V, J and clone size reflect that table, while D and trimming were determined from the DNA. This table has approximately 52,000 clones, around 90% appearing once. The data are from a study of blood T cell repertoires in COVID-19. Looking at the study overall: The United States, Italy and Spain provided the acute and convalescent COVID-19 samples. PBMCs, B-cell-depleted T cells, or T cells provided the cDNA or gDNA that made up the material.

Germline CDR1 is KGHSH and CDR2 is LQKENI. This CDR3 has 14 amino acids. J was trimmed by 7 bases and V by 2 bases; bases with no gene match: 4. Sequences were obtained from peripheral blood. The source is a man aged 50 to 60 with active COVID-19. This chain links TRBV18 with TRBJ2-2; 7 bases are a match to TRBD1. The chain's CDR3 is CASSPIRDSGELFF. The CDR3 nucleotides read TGTGCCAGCTCACCAATCCGGGACAGCGGGGAGCTGTTTTTT.